The 21 T cell receptor beta chains listed next were all sequenced from one sample in a study of cytomegalovirus exposure and HLA in healthy donors. The PCR ran on 60 Vbeta and 13 Jbeta primers. Measured with immunoSEQ multiplex PCR; TCRdb has only the in-frame clones, and not every one. This sample's table has 50,000 to 70,000 clones. The material sequenced was PBMCs. These receptors came from a man aged 45-60 years in good health and CMV-seropositive.

V gene TRBV9 combines with J gene TRBJ2-7; unclear D gene. This CDR3 comprises 15 residues. The V gene lost 4 bases and the J gene lost 3 bases, with 17 bases spanning the gap. Germline assignment: CDR1 SGDLS and CDR2 YYNGEE. CDR3 loop: CASSPGSTSFYEQYF. DNA of the CDR3: TGTGCCAGCAGCCCCGGGTCCACTTCTTTCTACGAGCAGTACTTC.

The genes are TRBV5-1 and TRBJ2-7; 7 positions agree with TRBD1. The CDR3 totals 14 residues. Germline CDR1 reads SGHRS; CDR2 reads YFSETQ. Unmatched junction bases numbered 8, after V lost 7 bases and J lost 1 base. The CDR3 loop is CASGKSGQSYEQYF. The CDR3 nucleotides read TGCGCCAGCGGAAAGTCGGGACAGTCCTACGAGCAGTACTTC.

V usage is TRBV29-1 and J usage is TRBJ2-3; 12 bases are a match to TRBD2. The CDR3 contains 15 residues. Germline-derived CDR1 and CDR2 are SQVTM and ANQGSEA. After removal of 7 bases from V and 4 bases from J, the junction contained 9 bases not matched to a gene. The CDR3 protein is CSGVTLAGGADTQYF. In nucleotides, the CDR3 is TGCAGCGGAGTTACACTAGCGGGGGGTGCAGATACGCAGTATTTT.

The chain combines TRBV2 with TRBJ1-3; D uncertain. Trimming cost V 6 bases and J 4 bases, with 13 bases left between them. This CDR3 region has 14 residues. The germline CDR1 and CDR2 sequences are SNHLY and FYNNEI. The chain's CDR3 is CASSDREIGNTIYF. DNA of the CDR3: TGTGCCAGCAGCGACCGGGAGATCGGAAACACCATATATTTT.

The genes are TRBV6-5 and TRBJ1-2, with 7 bases that match TRBD1. V gave up 8 bases and J gave up 7 bases; unmatched junction bases: 10. There are 13 residues in the CDR3. Germline values: CDR1 MNHEY, CDR2 SVGAGI. CDR3 region: CASGDTGESGYTF. CDR3 bases: TGTGCCAGCGGAGATACAGGGGAGAGTGGCTACACCTTC.

This rearrangement joins TRBV5-8 to TRBJ2-3; tentatively, D is TRBD1 (5 bases). Trimming removed 4 bases at V and 3 bases at J, with 9 bases between. The CDR3 covers 13 residues. Germline V gene sequence: CDR1 SGHTS, CDR2 YDEGEE. The CDR3 DNA reads as TGTGCCAGCAGCGTGCAGGGAACAGATACGCAGTATTTT. Amino acids: CASSVQGTDTQYF. The complete variable domain, with remaining parts taken from reference TRBV5-8 and TRBJ2-3, reads EAGVTQSPTHLIKTRGQQATLRCSPISGHTSVYWYQQALGLGLQFLLWYDEGEERNRGNFPPRFSGRQFPNYSSELNVNALELEDSALYLCASSVQGTDTQYFGPGTRLTVL.

The chain recombines TRBV14 with TRBJ2-5, with TRBD2 identical over 7 bases. The CDR3 covers 15 residues. Germline CDR1 is SGHDN and CDR2 is FVKESK. Trimming at V came to 1 base and at J to 3 bases, leaving 5 bases not matched to a gene. The CDR3 DNA reads as TGTGCCAGCAGCCAAGTTCGGGCGGGGGAAGAGACCCAGTACTTC. Translating it yields CASSQVRAGEETQYF.

The CDR3 region has the DNA TGTGCCAGCAGTAGTCCTAAGGGGGCCTACGAGCAGTACTTC. It codes for CASSSPKGAYEQYF. The chain joins TRBV6-5 to TRBJ2-7, with D perhaps matching TRBD1 (6 bases). The CDR3 spans 14 residues. The germline gives CDR1 MNHEY, CDR2 SVGAGI. V lost 5 bases and J 2 bases, leaving 13 bases between the germline ends.

The chain combines TRBV27 with TRBJ2-3; 9 nucleotides line up with TRBD1. The junction had 5 bases not matched to a gene; V was cut back by 3 bases and J by 4 bases. The CDR3 totals 15 residues. The germline CDR1 and CDR2 sequences are MNHEY and SMNVEV (reference sequence). The CDR3 loop is CASSFRDRVADTQYF. DNA of the CDR3: TGTGCCAGCAGTTTCCGGGACAGGGTTGCAGATACGCAGTATTTT.

V is TRBV4-2 and J is TRBJ1-6; TRBD1 agrees at 8 bases. Germline CDR1 reads LGHNA; CDR2 reads YNFKEQ. The CDR3 spans 18 residues. The J segment lost 0 bases and the V segment lost 3 bases, leaving 7 bases of the junction unmatched. The CDR3 region has the DNA TGTGCCAGCAGCCAGACAGGGGTTTGGAGCTCCTATAATTCACCCCTCCACTTT. Its protein product is CASSQTGVWSSYNSPLHF.

The chain recombines TRBV27 with TRBJ1-5; TRBD1 matches at 10 bases. From germline, CDR1 is MNHEY and CDR2 SMNVEV (reference sequence). After removal of 4 bases from V and 4 bases from J, the junction contained 1 base not matched to a gene. CDR3 length equals 14 residues. Here the CDR3 reads CASSSGQGNQPQHF. In DNA form, the CDR3 reads TGTGCCAGCAGTTCGGGACAGGGGAATCAGCCCCAGCATTTT.

The chain is built from TRBV30 and TRBJ2-7; D may be TRBD1 (6 bases). V lost 2 bases and J lost 3, with 14 bases in between. The CDR3 contains 14 residues. Germline V gives CDR1 GTSNPN, CDR2 SVGIG (reference sequence). CDR3: CAWSWAGARYEQYF. Written as DNA, the CDR3 is TGTGCCTGGAGTTGGGCAGGGGCCCGCTACGAGCAGTACTTC.

J is TRBJ1-1 and V is TRBV25-1; D is possibly TRBD1 (6 bases). The V and J ends lost 5 bases and 2 bases respectively, with 9 bases between them. CDR3 length: 13 residues. CDR1 is MGHDK and CDR2 is SYGVNS in the germline V gene. DNA of the CDR3: TGTGCCAGCAGTCTACAGGGTAACACTGAAGCTTTCTTT. Residues: CASSLQGNTEAFF.

This rearrangement joins TRBV19 to TRBJ2-7; 8 bases match TRBD1. V shed 2 bases, J shed 2 bases, and the junction held 2 bases outside the gene matches. The CDR3 length is 14 residues. CDR1 is LNHDA, CDR2 SQIVND, per germline (reference sequence). As DNA, the CDR3 is TGTGCCAGTAGTATACAGGGGGCCGCCTACGAGCAGTACTTC. Translating it yields CASSIQGAAYEQYF.

J is TRBJ2-7 and V is TRBV4-3; 10 bases agree with TRBD2. V shed 2 bases and J 3 bases; nucleotides not matched to a gene: 10. The CDR3 has 17 amino acids. The V gene's germline CDR1 is LGHNA and CDR2 YSLEER. The CDR3 DNA is TGCGCCAGCAGCCAATATACCGGGACTAGCGAAATCTACGAGCAGTACTTC. It encodes CASSQYTGTSEIYEQYF.

V and J are TRBV29-1 and TRBJ2-3; TRBD2 agrees at 9 bases. CDR1 and CDR2 from the germline V gene are SQVTM and ANQGSEA. V lost 5 bases and J lost 1; bases outside the gene matches: 1. CDR3 length: 13 residues. CDR3 nucleotide sequence: TGCAGCGTTCGACTAGCGGGCACAGATACGCAGTATTTT. It codes for CSVRLAGTDTQYF.

The J gene is TRBJ2-7, the V gene TRBV28; 8 bases match TRBD1. This CDR3 comprises 17 residues. V shed 6 bases, J shed 2 bases, and the junction held 15 bases outside the gene matches. From germline, CDR1 is MDHEN and CDR2 SYDVKM. This chain's CDR3 is CASSVIMGQARPYEQYF. The CDR3, as DNA: TGTGCCAGCAGCGTGATCATGGGACAGGCGCGTCCCTACGAGCAGTACTTC.

This chain uses TRBV7-9 with TRBJ1-2; a possible D gene is TRBD1 (5 bases). V lost 3 bases, J lost 8 bases, and 16 bases lay in between. Germline lookup yields CDR1 SEHNR and CDR2 FQNEAQ (reference sequence). The CDR3 consists of 14 residues. CDR3 loop: CASSLGVGAGGYTF. CDR3 DNA sequence: TGTGCCAGCAGCTTGGGAGTAGGGGCGGGAGGCTACACCTTC.

The chain is built from TRBV7-2 and TRBJ1-2; 9 nucleotides match TRBD1. The CDR3 extends over 14 amino acids. The trim removed 1 base at V and 4 bases at J, leaving 1 base unmatched. Germline V gives CDR1 SGHTA, CDR2 FQGNSA. CDR3 nucleotide sequence: TGTGCCAGCAGCTTAGGGACAGGGGCCTATGGCTACACCTTC. It codes for CASSLGTGAYGYTF. Full variable domain (remainder filled in from reference TRBV7-2 and TRBJ1-2): GAGVSQSPSNKVTEKGKDVELRCDPISGHTALYWYRQSLGQGLEFLIYFQGNSAPDKSGLPSDRFSAERTGGSVSTLTIQRTQQEDSAVYLCASSLGTGAYGYTFGSGTRLTVV.

CDR3: CASSPVAPYNEQFF. CDR3 DNA sequence: TGTGCCAGCAGCCCTGTGGCCCCCTACAATGAGCAGTTCTTC. V gene TRBV4-2 combines with J gene TRBJ2-1; no clear D gene. CDR3 length: 14 amino acids. Trimming took off 4 bases at V and 2 bases at J, with 9 bases between the two ends. CDR1 LGHNA and CDR2 YNFKEQ come from the germline V gene.

The chain joins TRBV6-5 to TRBJ2-1; a possible D gene is TRBD1 (6 bases). Trimming left V 5 bases short and J 2 bases short, with 10 bases between. Germline CDR1 is MNHEY and CDR2 is SVGAGI. CDR3 length equals 14 residues. CDR3 sequence reads: CASSRQEPYNEQFF. CDR3 nucleotide sequence: TGTGCCAGCAGTCGACAGGAGCCCTACAATGAGCAGTTCTTC.